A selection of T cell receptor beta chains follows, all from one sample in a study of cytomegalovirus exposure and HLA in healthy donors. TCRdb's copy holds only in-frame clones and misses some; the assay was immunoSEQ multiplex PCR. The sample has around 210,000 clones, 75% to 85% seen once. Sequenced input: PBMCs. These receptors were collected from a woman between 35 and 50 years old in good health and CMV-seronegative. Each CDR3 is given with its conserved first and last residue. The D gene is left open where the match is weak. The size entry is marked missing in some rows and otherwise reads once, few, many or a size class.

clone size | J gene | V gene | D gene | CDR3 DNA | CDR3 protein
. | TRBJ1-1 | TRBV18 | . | TGTGCCAGCTCACCACAGGAGGTCCTGAACACTGAAGCTTTCTTT | CASSPQEVLNTEAFF
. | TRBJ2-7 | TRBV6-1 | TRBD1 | TGTGCCAGCAGTGTCGGGACAGCGAGCTACGAGCAGTACTTC | CASSVGTASYEQYF
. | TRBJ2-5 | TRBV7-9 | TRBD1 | TGTGCCAGCAGCCTACAGGGGGCGCGGGAGACCCAGTACTTC | CASSLQGARETQYF
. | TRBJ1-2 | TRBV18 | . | TGTGCCAGCTCATTCGACAGCTATGGCTACACCTTC | CASSFDSYGYTF
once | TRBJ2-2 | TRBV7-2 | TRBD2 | TGTGCCAGCAGCTTAGAAGCGGGGGCCGGGGAGCTGTTTTTT | CASSLEAGAGELFF
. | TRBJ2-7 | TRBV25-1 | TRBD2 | TGTGCCAGCAGTCCAGCGGGGGCCTACGAGCAGTACTTC | CASSPAGAYEQYF
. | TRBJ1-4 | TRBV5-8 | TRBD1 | TGTGCCAGCAGCAAGACAGGGGGCTTGAGGAGAAAACTGTTTTTT | CASSKTGGLRRKLFF
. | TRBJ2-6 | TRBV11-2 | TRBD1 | TGTGCCAGCAGCCTTCTAGGGACAGGTATCCCTGGGGCCAACGTCCTGACTTTC | CASSLLGTGIPGANVLTF
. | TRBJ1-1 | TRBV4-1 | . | TGCGCCAGCAGCCCCTCGGAGGGCATGAACACTGAAGCTTTCTTT | CASSPSEGMNTEAFF
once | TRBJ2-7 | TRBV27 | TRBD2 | TGTGCCAGCAGTCCCACCCTCATAGCGGGAGGGGCCTACGAGCAGTACTTC | CASSPTLIAGGAYEQYF
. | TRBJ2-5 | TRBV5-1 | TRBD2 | TGCGCCAGCAGCCCGGGGCCCAGCGGGGGGACCCAGTACTTC | CASSPGPSGGTQYF
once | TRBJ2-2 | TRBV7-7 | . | TGTGCCAGCGGGTTGAGGCCCGCGAACACCGGGGAGCTGTTTTTT | CASGLRPANTGELFF
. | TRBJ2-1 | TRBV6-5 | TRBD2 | TGTGCCAGCAAAGGGGGTAGCGGGAGGGGATTGGAGCAGTTCTTC | CASKGGSGRGLEQFF
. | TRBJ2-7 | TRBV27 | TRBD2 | TGTGCCAGCAGTTCGGGACTAGCGAACGAGCAGTACTTC | CASSSGLANEQYF
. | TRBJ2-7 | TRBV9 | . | TGTGCCAGCAGCGGACGGGGGTACTACGAGCAGTACTTC | CASSGRGYYEQYF
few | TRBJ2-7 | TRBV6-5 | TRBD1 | TGTGCCAGCAGTTACTCTGAGACAGGGTCCTACGAGCAGTACTTC | CASSYSETGSYEQYF
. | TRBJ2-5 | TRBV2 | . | TGTGCCAGCAGTCAAAACGGACTAATGGAGACCCAGTACTTC | CASSQNGLMETQYF
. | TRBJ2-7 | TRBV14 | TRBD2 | TGTGCCAGCAGCCCCGGACTAGCGGTCTACGAGCAGTACTTC | CASSPGLAVYEQYF
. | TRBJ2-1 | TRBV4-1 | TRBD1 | TGCGCCAGCAGCCAAGGGACAGGGATGCTAAGGGATGAGCAGTTCTTC | CASSQGTGMLRDEQFF
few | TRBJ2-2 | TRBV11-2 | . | TGTGCCAGCAGGACGGCCGGGACCGGGGAGCTGTTTTTT | CASRTAGTGELFF
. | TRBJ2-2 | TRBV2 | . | TGTGCCACCGGTCCGGGAGTGGGCACCGGGGAGCTGTTTTTT | CATGPGVGTGELFF
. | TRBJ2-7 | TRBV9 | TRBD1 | TGTGCCAGCAGCGCCTCCGGGACAGGTAGCTACGAGCAGTACTTC | CASSASGTGSYEQYF
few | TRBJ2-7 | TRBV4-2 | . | TGTGCCAGCAGCCAAGAGAGTAGCTGGGGCGGCCAGACCTACGAGCAGTACTTC | CASSQESSWGGQTYEQYF
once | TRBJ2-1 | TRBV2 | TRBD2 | TGTGCCAGCAGGGCTAGCGGGAGGGGATCTGAGCAGTTCTTC | CASRASGRGSEQFF